This entry lists 24 T cell receptor beta chains sequenced from one sample in a study of cytomegalovirus exposure and HLA in healthy donors. The table came from immunoSEQ multiplex PCR; TCRdb's copy has only in-frame clones and leaves some out. The repertoire consists of some 110,000 clones, with 70% to 90% occurring once and the leading ten covering 1.5% to 2%. The sample consisted of PBMCs. These receptors were collected from a man between 18 and 35 years old in good health and CMV-seronegative.

This clone was detected only once. The chain is built from TRBV6-1 and TRBJ2-3; TRBD1 agrees at 9 bases. The CDR3 has 15 amino acids. Germline-derived CDR1 and CDR2 are MNHNS and SASEGT. V lost 6 bases to trimming and J lost 0 bases; unmatched junction nucleotides: 4. The CDR3 loop is CASSRQGGSTDTQYF. The CDR3 region has the DNA TGTGCCAGCAGCCGACAGGGGGGTAGCACAGATACGCAGTATTTT.

This clone was detected only once. CDR3 sequence (DNA): TGTGCCAGCAGTCCCCGGACAGATACCTACTATGGCTACACCTTC. Its translation: CASSPRTDTYYGYTF. This chain joins TRBV28 and TRBJ1-2, with TRBD1 as a possible D gene (6 bases). This CDR3 spans 15 amino acids. V was shortened by 5 bases and J by 3 bases, with 16 bases between the two germline ends. Per germline, CDR1 MDHEN and CDR2 SYDVKM.

This rearrangement joins TRBV27 to TRBJ1-4, with TRBD1 as a possible D gene (6 bases). V was cut by 6 bases and J by 5 bases, with 19 bases left in between. In germline, CDR1 is MNHEY, CDR2 SMNVEV (reference sequence). This CDR3 comprises 16 residues. CDR3 sequence (DNA): TGTGCCAGCAGCAGATACTCGACAGGATCAAATGAAAAACTGTTTTTT. It is translated as CASSRYSTGSNEKLFF.

The chain combines TRBV28 with TRBJ2-3, with 9 bases fitting TRBD1. V lost 3 bases, J lost 1 base, and 2 bases stayed unmatched. This CDR3 contains 15 residues. Germline CDR1 is MDHEN and CDR2 is SYDVKM. CDR3 loop: CASSFRDRGTDTQYF. Here the CDR3 DNA reads TGTGCCAGCAGTTTCCGGGACAGGGGCACAGATACGCAGTATTTT.

V is TRBV10-3 and J is TRBJ2-3; 7 bases match TRBD1. Germline assignment: CDR1 ENHRY and CDR2 SYGVKD. This CDR3 contains 13 residues. The ends lost 11 bases at V and 4 bases at J; junction bases unmatched: 9. In nucleotides, the CDR3 is TGTGCCCTAAAACGGACAGGTTCAGATACGCAGTATTTT. This translates into CALKRTGSDTQYF.

V and J are TRBV28 and TRBJ1-2; 7 nucleotides agree with TRBD1. The CDR3 has 14 amino acids. Germline CDR1 reads MDHEN; CDR2 reads SYDVKM. The trim removed 5 bases at V and 2 bases at J, leaving 5 bases unmatched. The CDR3 region has the DNA TGTGCCAGCAGTGTGCCGACAGGGAACTATGGCTACACCTTC. Translation: CASSVPTGNYGYTF.

This chain links TRBV6-5 with TRBJ1-5; TRBD1 is a possible D gene (6 bases). The germline V gene has CDR1 MNHEY and CDR2 SVGAGI. This CDR3 comprises 14 residues. V was clipped by 6 bases and J by 5 bases, with 14 bases between them. The CDR3 bases are TGTGCCAGCAGCCGTGGACAGCTATATCAGCCCCAGCATTTT. Its translation is CASSRGQLYQPQHF.

The J gene is TRBJ2-1, the V gene TRBV28; 11 bases map to TRBD2. J was trimmed by 4 bases and V by 6 bases; bases with no gene match: 8. The CDR3 covers 16 residues. In germline, CDR1 is MDHEN, CDR2 SYDVKM. CDR3: CASSPALAGVYNEQFF. CDR3 bases: TGTGCCAGCAGCCCCGCACTAGCGGGGGTTTACAATGAGCAGTTCTTC.

The rearrangement joins TRBV5-8 to TRBJ1-6; 10 nucleotides agree with TRBD1. The V and J ends lost 1 base and 9 bases, in that order; junction bases with no gene match: 13. Germline-derived CDR1 and CDR2 are SGHTS and YDEGEE. The CDR3 spans 18 residues. The CDR3 bases are TGTGCCAGCAGCTTGTTAGGCGGGTTCGGGACAGGGGTTTCACCCCTCCACTTT. It codes for CASSLLGGFGTGVSPLHF.

The rearrangement links TRBV7-2 to TRBJ1-2; D may be TRBD1 (5 bases). Germline CDR1 and CDR2: SGHTA and FQGNSA. V lost 5 bases and J 4 bases, leaving 20 bases between the germline ends. This CDR3 has 16 amino acids. CDR3 nucleotide sequence: TGTGCCAGCAGCCCCACCACAGGTCTATCATCCTATGGCTACACCTTC. Its translation is CASSPTTGLSSYGYTF.

This clone was counted between two and nine times. The chain combines TRBV20-1 with TRBJ1-4, with D hard to call. Trimming took off 7 bases at V and 5 bases at J, with 5 bases between the two ends. Germline CDR1 reads DFQATT; CDR2 reads SNEGSKA (reference sequence). The CDR3 extends over 10 amino acids. The CDR3 DNA sequence: TGCAGTGTCCTGAATGAAAAACTGTTTTTT. As protein: CSVLNEKLFF.

This clone turned up a few times. The same CDR3 is also encoded by other DNA sequences in this sample. The chain combines TRBV7-9 with TRBJ2-2; 12 positions agree with TRBD2. CDR1 is SEHNR, CDR2 FQNEAQ, per germline (reference sequence). J lost 2 bases, V lost 1 base, and 2 bases had no gene match. The CDR3 loop spans 17 amino acids. The CDR3 sequence: CASSLGLAGANTGELFF. DNA for the CDR3: TGTGCCAGCAGCTTAGGACTAGCGGGAGCTAACACCGGGGAGCTGTTTTTT.

The chain recombines TRBV5-1 with TRBJ2-1, with a weak D call TRBD1 (6 bases). Germline V gene data show CDR1 as SGHRS and CDR2 as YFSETQ. V was shortened by 3 bases and J by 9 bases, with 13 bases between the two germline ends. This CDR3 comprises 13 residues. The chain's CDR3 is CASSSLLGGEQFF. CDR3 DNA: TGCGCCAGCAGCTCCCTACTAGGGGGTGAGCAGTTCTTC.

V usage is TRBV6-1 and J usage is TRBJ2-5; tentative D call: TRBD2 (7 bases). The CDR3 loop spans 14 amino acids. V was pared by 4 bases and J by 4 bases, with 13 bases between. Germline CDR1 is MNHNS and CDR2 is SASEGT. CDR3 in amino acids: CASSGAGAGETQYF. The CDR3, as DNA: TGTGCCAGCAGTGGGGCGGGGGCAGGAGAGACCCAGTACTTC.

The chain combines TRBV18 with TRBJ1-1; 9 bases agree with TRBD1. Per germline, CDR1 KGHSH and CDR2 LQKENI. This CDR3 comprises 15 residues. With 4 bases clipped from V and 6 bases from J, the junction kept 9 bases outside the gene matches. The DNA of the CDR3 is TGTGCCAGCTCACGGGGACAGGGAAAGAGTGCTGAAGCTTTCTTT. Translating it yields CASSRGQGKSAEAFF. Full variable domain (remainder filled in from reference TRBV18 and TRBJ1-1): NAGVMQNPRHLVRRRGQEARLRCSPMKGHSHVYWYRQLPEEGLKFMVYLQKENIIDESGMPKERFSAEFPKEGPSILRIQQVVRGDSAAYFCASSRGQGKSAEAFFGQGTRLTVV.

The V and J genes are TRBV9 and TRBJ2-2; D perhaps matches TRBD1 (5 bases). V gave up 0 bases and J gave up 5 bases, with 17 bases separating them. The germline V gene has CDR1 SGDLS and CDR2 YYNGEE. This CDR3 comprises 17 residues. The CDR3 spells CASSVEEIRTTTGELFF. The CDR3, as DNA: TGTGCCAGCAGCGTAGAGGAAATAAGGACAACAACCGGGGAGCTGTTTTTT.

The sample holds a few counts of this clone. This rearrangement joins TRBV27 to TRBJ2-7, with 8 bases matching TRBD1. This CDR3 has 17 residues. Germline-derived CDR1 and CDR2 are MNHEY and SMNVEV (reference sequence). Germline trimming cut 3 bases from V and 4 bases from J; bases unmatched to any gene: 14. The CDR3 DNA follows: TGTGCCAGCAGTTTGCTTGGACAGGGCCAGATCGGATACGAGCAGTACTTC. Translated, it gives CASSLLGQGQIGYEQYF.

In regard to this clone: The identical CDR3 is also encoded by other nucleotide sequences in the sample. This rearrangement joins TRBV7-6 to TRBJ1-5; D is possibly TRBD1 (5 bases). Germline CDR1 and CDR2: SGHVS and FNYEAQ. The CDR3 sequence is 15 residues long. Trimming removed 0 bases from V and 1 base from J, with 7 bases in between. The DNA for the CDR3 is TGTGCCAGCAGCTTAGCTTGGGGCAGCAATCAGCCCCAGCATTTT. It codes for CASSLAWGSNQPQHF.

This chain uses TRBV6-5 with TRBJ1-3; D is ambiguous. The length of the CDR3 is 15 residues. Between the trimmed V and J ends, which lost 1 base and 0 bases, there was a span of 7 bases. Per the germline V gene, CDR1 is MNHEY and CDR2 is SVGAGI. The CDR3: CASSYYRDSGNTIYF. The CDR3 DNA follows: TGTGCCAGCAGTTACTACAGAGACTCTGGAAACACCATATATTTT.

V and J are TRBV10-1 and TRBJ2-3; maybe TRBD1 (5 bases). The V and J ends lost 9 bases and 6 bases respectively, with 19 bases between them. Germline-derived CDR1 and CDR2 are WNHNN and SYGVQD (reference sequence). The CDR3 is made up of 14 amino acids. CDR3 amino acids: CASRGSRLSDTQYF. The CDR3 DNA reads TGCGCCAGTAGGGGCAGTCGCCTTTCGGATACGCAGTATTTT.

The J gene is TRBJ1-1, the V gene TRBV7-2, with a tentative D call TRBD1 (6 bases). Germline CDR1 SGHTA, CDR2 FQGNSA. V was pared by 2 bases and J by 8 bases, with 18 bases between. This CDR3 has 15 residues. The CDR3 region has the DNA TGTGCCAGCAGCTTAATAGGTCTTCGGGGGGCGGAAGCTTTCTTT. It yields the protein CASSLIGLRGAEAFF.

The gene calls are TRBV11-2 and TRBJ1-5; D not resolved. Per germline, CDR1 SGHAT and CDR2 FQNNGV. Trimming took off 5 bases at V and 0 bases at J, with 11 bases between the two ends. The CDR3 covers 15 residues. The CDR3 reads CASSLGPSSNQPQHF. The CDR3 bases are TGTGCCAGCAGCCTGGGCCCGTCTAGCAATCAGCCCCAGCATTTT.

The CDR3 is CASSIPGQGASEAFF. For the CDR3, the DNA is TGCGCCAGCAGCATACCGGGACAGGGGGCTTCTGAAGCTTTCTTT. The chain uses TRBV5-1 and TRBJ1-1; the match to TRBD1 covers 12 bases. The CDR3 consists of 15 residues. Germline V CDR1 and CDR2: SGHRS, YFSETQ. J gave up 6 bases and V 4 bases, and 7 bases lay outside the gene matches.

This clone has a handful of counts. The chain uses TRBV9 and TRBJ2-2; tentatively, D is TRBD1 (5 bases). Trimming took off 2 bases at V and 5 bases at J, with 10 bases between the two ends. The CDR3 totals 14 residues. The V gene's germline CDR1 is SGDLS and CDR2 YYNGEE. The CDR3 DNA sequence: TGTGCCAGCAGCGTCAGGGTAGGGACCGGGGAGCTGTTTTTT. This codes for CASSVRVGTGELFF.